Listed below are T cell receptor beta chains from one sample, sequenced in a study of control samples from healthy donors and cancer patients. TCRdb's table, derived via immunoSEQ multiplex PCR, lists solely in-frame clones and lacks some. Of 100,000 to 150,000 clones in the sample, about 92% were seen once. Sequencing was done on a sample of blood. The receptors stem from a woman aged 50 to 60 in good health. CDR3s include the opening cysteine and the closing phenylalanine or tryptophan. Fields, in order: J gene, CDR3 length, clone size, D gene, V gene, CDR3 DNA, CDR3 protein. D genes are given only for firm matches. Rows may omit the clone size; those that give it use once, few, many or a size class.

J gene: TRBJ2-2
CDR3 length: 18
clone size: .
D gene: TRBD2
V gene: TRBV4-2
CDR3 DNA: TGTGCCAGCAGCCAAGATATCGGTAGCGGGAGAGGAACCGGGGAGCTGTTTTTT
CDR3 protein: CASSQDIGSGRGTGELFF

J gene: TRBJ2-3
CDR3 length: 12
clone size: .
D gene: .
V gene: TRBV13
CDR3 DNA: TGTGCCAGCAGCTCCCGGCAAGGTACGCAGTATTTT
CDR3 protein: CASSSRQGTQYF

J gene: TRBJ1-5
CDR3 length: 14
clone size: .
D gene: .
V gene: TRBV3-1/TRBV3-2
CDR3 DNA: TGTGCCAGCAGCCAAGATCCCGGGCGGCAGCCCCAGCATTTT
CDR3 protein: CASSQDPGRQPQHF

J gene: TRBJ1-3
CDR3 length: 14
clone size: .
D gene: TRBD1
V gene: TRBV6-5
CDR3 DNA: TGTGCCAGCTGGACAGGGGGCGGAGGAAACACCATATATTTT
CDR3 protein: CASWTGGGGNTIYF

J gene: TRBJ2-1
CDR3 length: 15
clone size: .
D gene: .
V gene: TRBV3-1/TRBV3-2
CDR3 DNA: TGTGCCAGCAGCCAAGGCGCTAGCGACTACAATGAGCAGTTCTTC
CDR3 protein: CASSQGASDYNEQFF

J gene: TRBJ2-7
CDR3 length: 14
clone size: .
D gene: .
V gene: TRBV15
CDR3 DNA: TGTGCCACCAGCAGAGACAGGGTAGGCGACGAGCAGTACTTC
CDR3 protein: CATSRDRVGDEQYF

J gene: TRBJ1-5
CDR3 length: 17
clone size: .
D gene: .
V gene: TRBV2
CDR3 DNA: TGTGCCAGCACGGCCAGTCCGACCGAAGCAGGGTATCAGCCCCAGCATTTT
CDR3 protein: CASTASPTEAGYQPQHF

J gene: TRBJ1-6
CDR3 length: 12
clone size: once
D gene: .
V gene: TRBV6-5
CDR3 DNA: TGTGCCAGCAGAGCCCCAGGGTCACCCCTCCACTTT
CDR3 protein: CASRAPGSPLHF

J gene: TRBJ2-1
CDR3 length: 12
clone size: .
D gene: .
V gene: TRBV29-1
CDR3 DNA: TGCAGCGATATCGGACAAGACAATGAGCAGTTCTTC
CDR3 protein: CSDIGQDNEQFF

J gene: TRBJ1-2
CDR3 length: 13
clone size: .
D gene: .
V gene: TRBV5-1
CDR3 DNA: TGCGCCAGCAGCTTGGCATTTGGGATGGGCTACACCTTC
CDR3 protein: CASSLAFGMGYTF

J gene: TRBJ2-5
CDR3 length: 15
clone size: .
D gene: TRBD1
V gene: TRBV11-2
CDR3 DNA: TGTGCCAGCAGCACCTCAGGGGGTAGGCAAGAGACCCAGTACTTC
CDR3 protein: CASSTSGGRQETQYF

J gene: TRBJ2-1
CDR3 length: 16
clone size: .
D gene: .
V gene: TRBV6-6
CDR3 DNA: TGTGCCAGCAGTTACTCGTCGGGGGCGCAGAACAATGAGCAGTTCTTC
CDR3 protein: CASSYSSGAQNNEQFF

J gene: TRBJ2-3
CDR3 length: 15
clone size: .
D gene: TRBD2
V gene: TRBV5-6
CDR3 DNA: TGTGCCAGCAGCCAGCGGGGGAGGCCATCGGATACGCAGTATTTT
CDR3 protein: CASSQRGRPSDTQYF

J gene: TRBJ2-3
CDR3 length: 13
clone size: .
D gene: .
V gene: TRBV13
CDR3 DNA: TGTGCCAGCAGCTTAGTGGGGCCAGATACGCAGTATTTT
CDR3 protein: CASSLVGPDTQYF

J gene: TRBJ1-2
CDR3 length: 14
clone size: .
D gene: .
V gene: TRBV6-1
CDR3 DNA: TGTGCCAGCAGTGAAGTCCGGGACCTCTATGGCTACACCTTC
CDR3 protein: CASSEVRDLYGYTF

J gene: TRBJ1-2
CDR3 length: 15
clone size: .
D gene: .
V gene: TRBV5-8
CDR3 DNA: TGTGCCAGCTTGTTTCCTGGGCACGACTCCTATGGCTACACCTTC
CDR3 protein: CASLFPGHDSYGYTF

J gene: TRBJ1-3
CDR3 length: 17
clone size: .
D gene: TRBD1
V gene: TRBV5-1
CDR3 DNA: TGCGCCAGCAGCTTAACGGGACAGGGGACGCCTGGAAACACCATATATTTT
CDR3 protein: CASSLTGQGTPGNTIYF

J gene: TRBJ2-7
CDR3 length: 14
clone size: .
D gene: TRBD2
V gene: TRBV2
CDR3 DNA: TGTGCCAGCAGTGCAGCGGGGAGCCCCTACGAGCAGTACTTC
CDR3 protein: CASSAAGSPYEQYF

J gene: TRBJ1-1
CDR3 length: 15
clone size: once
D gene: .
V gene: TRBV6-1
CDR3 DNA: TGTGCCAGCAGTGAAATCGGGGGGGGAAACACTGAAGCTTTCTTT
CDR3 protein: CASSEIGGGNTEAFF

J gene: TRBJ1-1
CDR3 length: 14
clone size: .
D gene: .
V gene: TRBV2
CDR3 DNA: TGTGCCAGCAGTGGGGTCGACACGGACACTGAAGCTTTCTTT
CDR3 protein: CASSGVDTDTEAFF

J gene: TRBJ1-5
CDR3 length: 12
clone size: .
D gene: TRBD1
V gene: TRBV28
CDR3 DNA: TGTGCCAGCGGGACAGGGTATCAGCCCCAGCATTTT
CDR3 protein: CASGTGYQPQHF

J gene: TRBJ2-3
CDR3 length: 15
clone size: .
D gene: TRBD1
V gene: TRBV19
CDR3 DNA: TGTGCCAGTAGTTCAACCGGGACAGGGCCAGATACGCAGTATTTT
CDR3 protein: CASSSTGTGPDTQYF

J gene: TRBJ2-1
CDR3 length: 12
clone size: .
D gene: .
V gene: TRBV28
CDR3 DNA: TGTGCCAGCACCACACGGGGCAATGAGCAGTTCTTC
CDR3 protein: CASTTRGNEQFF

J gene: TRBJ1-5
CDR3 length: 15
clone size: .
D gene: .
V gene: TRBV12-2
CDR3 DNA: TGTGCAAGTCGCTTAAACTACAGGGGGAGTCAGCCCCAGCATTTT
CDR3 protein: CASRLNYRGSQPQHF